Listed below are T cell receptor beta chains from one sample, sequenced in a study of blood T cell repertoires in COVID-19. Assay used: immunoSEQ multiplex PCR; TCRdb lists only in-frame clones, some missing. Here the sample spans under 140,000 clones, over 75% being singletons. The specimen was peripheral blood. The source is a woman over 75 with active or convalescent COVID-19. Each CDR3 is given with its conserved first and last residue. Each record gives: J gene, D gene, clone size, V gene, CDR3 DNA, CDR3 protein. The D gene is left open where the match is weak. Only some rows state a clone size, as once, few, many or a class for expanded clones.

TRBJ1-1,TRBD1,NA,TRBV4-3,TGCGCCAGCAGCCAAGGCCCGACAGGGGATAAAGCTTTCTTT,CASSQGPTGDKAFF
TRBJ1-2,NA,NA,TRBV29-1,TGCAGCGTTGGTTCGGGCTACACCTTC,CSVGSGYTF
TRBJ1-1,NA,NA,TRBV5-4,TGTGCCAGCAGCTCAGGGAAGTCGAGCACTGAAGCTTTCTTT,CASSSGKSSTEAFF
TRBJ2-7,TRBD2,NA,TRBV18,TGTGCCAGCTCAGCGACTAGCGGGAGGGCCAACGAGCAGTACTTC,CASSATSGRANEQYF
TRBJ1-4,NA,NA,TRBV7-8,TGTGCCAGCAGCTTAGCACGGGGGGTTGGTAATGAAAAACTGTTTTTT,CASSLARGVGNEKLFF
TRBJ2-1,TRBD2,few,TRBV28,TGTGCCAGCAGTGCGACTAGCGGGAACACCGATGAGCAGTTCTTC,CASSATSGNTDEQFF
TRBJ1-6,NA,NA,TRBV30,TGTGCCTTGGTGGGAGGAGCGCAGGATTCACCCCTCCACTTT,CALVGGAQDSPLHF
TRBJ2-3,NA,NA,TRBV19,TGTGCCAGTAGCCGACTAGGCCCCTTTTTAGGTACGCAGTATTTT,CASSRLGPFLGTQYF
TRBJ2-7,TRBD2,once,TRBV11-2,TGTGCCAGCAGCTTAGGTCGGACTAGCGATCAGTACTTC,CASSLGRTSDQYF
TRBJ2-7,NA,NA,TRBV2,TGTGCCAGCAGGGTTACAGGGTTCAGCGAGCAGTACTTC,CASRVTGFSEQYF
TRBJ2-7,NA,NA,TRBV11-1,TGTGCCAGCAGCTTAGACAGGCTTCACGAGCAGTACTTC,CASSLDRLHEQYF
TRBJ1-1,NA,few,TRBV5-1,TGCGCCAGCAGCTTGGAACAGGCGAACACTGAAGCTTTCTTT,CASSLEQANTEAFF
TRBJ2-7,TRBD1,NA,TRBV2,TGTGCCAGCAGTGAGTTGGGACAGTTGCCCTACGAGCAGTACTTC,CASSELGQLPYEQYF
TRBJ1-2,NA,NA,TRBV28,TGTGCCAGCAGTCGGGGGACCAGGAGCTCGGGAGGCTACACCTTC,CASSRGTRSSGGYTF
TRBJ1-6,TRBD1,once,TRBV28,TGTGCCAGCAGTTTATGGCAGGGGGCCTATAATTCACCCCTCCACTTT,CASSLWQGAYNSPLHF
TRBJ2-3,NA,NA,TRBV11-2,TGTGCCAGCAGCCAATTTGGACTCCTCTCAGATACGCAGTATTTT,CASSQFGLLSDTQYF
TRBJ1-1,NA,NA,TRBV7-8,TGTGCCAGCAGCTTAGTCGGGACAATCACTGAAGCTTTCTTT,CASSLVGTITEAFF
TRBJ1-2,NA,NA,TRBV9,TGTGCCAGCAGCAAACCGGGCAGGGCCTATGGCTACACCTTC,CASSKPGRAYGYTF
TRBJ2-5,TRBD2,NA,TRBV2,TGTGCCAGCAGTACCGATAGCGGGAGGGCCAAGTACTTC,CASSTDSGRAKYF
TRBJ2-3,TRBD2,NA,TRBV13,TGTGCCAGCAGTCCAATACGGGAGGGCCCGGGTGGAGATACGCAGTATTTT,CASSPIREGPGGDTQYF
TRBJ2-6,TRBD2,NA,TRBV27,TGTGCCAGCAGTTTATCGGGCACGGCGGGGGTATACTTGGGCTCTGGGGCCAACGTCCTGACTTTC,CASSLSGTAGVYLGSGANVLTF
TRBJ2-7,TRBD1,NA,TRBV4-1,TGCGCCAGCAGCCCGCTGAGGGGGCAGGGGAACGAGCAGTACTTC,CASSPLRGQGNEQYF
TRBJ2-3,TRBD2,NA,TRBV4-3,TGCGCCAGCAGCCAAGAGTCTCGGACTAGCGAGTTGCATTTT,CASSQESRTSELHF
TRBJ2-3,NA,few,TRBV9,TGTGCCAGCAGCCTACAAGGAGGGCCCGCAGATACGCAGTATTTT,CASSLQGGPADTQYF
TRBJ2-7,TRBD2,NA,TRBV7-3,TGTGCCAGCAGCGAACTAGCGGGAGCCTACGAGCAGTACTTC,CASSELAGAYEQYF
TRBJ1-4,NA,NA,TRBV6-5,TGTGCCAGCAGCTCAGAGCGGTCTTGGGGTGAAAAACTGTTTTTT,CASSSERSWGEKLFF
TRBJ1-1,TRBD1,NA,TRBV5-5,TGTGCCAGCAGCCGAATGCAGGGGGCGAACACTGAAGCTTTCTTT,CASSRMQGANTEAFF
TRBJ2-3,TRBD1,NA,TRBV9,TGTGCCAGCAGCGTAGCACAGGGGGTGGTAGATACGCAGTATTTT,CASSVAQGVVDTQYF
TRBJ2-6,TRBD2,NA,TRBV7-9,TGTGCCAGCAGCCGGGGGGGCTCTGGGGCCAACGTCCTGACTTTC,CASSRGGSGANVLTF
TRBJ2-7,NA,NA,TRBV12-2,TGTGCAAGTCGCCCCCGAAGGCAGGGATGCCCTTCGCTCCGATTC,CASRPRRQGCPSLRF
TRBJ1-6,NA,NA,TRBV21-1,TGTGCCAGCAGCAAAATCGGGCGAGGGGGTCAAAATTCACCCCTCCACTTT,CASSKIGRGGQNSPLHF
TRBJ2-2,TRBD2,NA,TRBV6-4,TGTGCCAGCAGTGACTCGAGTCGACTAGCGGGAGCCGGGGAGCTGTTTTTT,CASSDSSRLAGAGELFF
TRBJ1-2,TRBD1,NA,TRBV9,TGTGCCAGCAAGGGGACAGGATATGGCTACACCTTC,CASKGTGYGYTF
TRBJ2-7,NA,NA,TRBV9,TGTGCCAGCAGCGACAGGGACAGCCCTCGGACTATGGAAGAGCAGTACTTC,CASSDRDSPRTMEEQYF
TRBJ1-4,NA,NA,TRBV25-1,TGTGCCAGCAGTGATCAAGAAAAACTGTTTTTT,CASSDQEKLFF
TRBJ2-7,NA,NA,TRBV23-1,TGCGCCAGCGCCACTACCGTGAGGCGACCCCCCGTCGAGCAGTACTTC,CASATTVRRPPVEQYF
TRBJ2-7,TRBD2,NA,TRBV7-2,TGTGCCAGCAGCCCACGAACGGGACTAGCGGTTTACTTC,CASSPRTGLAVYF
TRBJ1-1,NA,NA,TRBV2,TGTGCCAGCAGGCAACAGGGAAACACTGAAGCTTTCTTT,CASRQQGNTEAFF
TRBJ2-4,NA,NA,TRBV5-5,TGTGCCAGCAGCTTTGAAGCAGGATTTGTTCAGTACTTC,CASSFEAGFVQYF
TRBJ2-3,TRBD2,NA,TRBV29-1,TGCAGCGTTGAAGCGCTAGCGGGAGTCTTAGATACGCAGTATTTT,CSVEALAGVLDTQYF
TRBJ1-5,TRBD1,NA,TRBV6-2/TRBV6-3,TGTGCCAGCAGTGCACCGGGACAGAAAAACAATCAGCCCCAGCATTTT,CASSAPGQKNNQPQHF
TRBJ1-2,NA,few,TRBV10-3,TGTGCCATCTCGCTGCTGGGGGGGATTGTAGGCTACACCTTC,CAISLLGGIVGYTF
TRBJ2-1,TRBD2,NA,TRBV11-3,TGTGCCAGCAGCCAAAGCGGGAGAGGGTACAATGAGCAGTTCTTC,CASSQSGRGYNEQFF
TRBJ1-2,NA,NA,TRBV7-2,TGTGCCAGCAGCTTATATCTAGGGAGGGACTATGGCTACACCTTC,CASSLYLGRDYGYTF
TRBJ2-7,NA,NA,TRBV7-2,TGTGCCAGCAGCTTAACAGGGAAGAACGAGCAGTACTTC,CASSLTGKNEQYF
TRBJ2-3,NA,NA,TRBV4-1,TGCGCCAGCAGTCCTGGGCTATCGGGGGACAGAGGCGGAGATACGCAGTATTTT,CASSPGLSGDRGGDTQYF
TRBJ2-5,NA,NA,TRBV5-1,TGCGCCAGCAGCTTGGGACAAGGAGAGACCCAGTACTTC,CASSLGQGETQYF
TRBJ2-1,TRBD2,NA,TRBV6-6,TGTGCCAGCAGTAGGATAGCGGGAGGGCGGAATGAGCAGTTCTTC,CASSRIAGGRNEQFF
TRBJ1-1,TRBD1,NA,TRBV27,TGTGCCAGCAGTTCCCATGGGACAGGGAACACTGAAGCTTTCTTT,CASSSHGTGNTEAFF
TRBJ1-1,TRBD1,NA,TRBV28,TGTGCCAGCAGTTTATGGGCAGGGGGCACTGAAGCTTTCTTT,CASSLWAGGTEAFF